What follows are 31 T cell receptor beta chains derived from one specimen sequenced in a study of T cell responses to AZD1222 COVID-19 vaccine. Assay: immunoSEQ multiplex PCR; the TCRdb copy retains only in-frame clones and omits some. The repertoire holds tens of thousands of clones, about 78% seen once, with approximately 47% in the top ten. Sequencing was performed on peripheral blood, taken 28 days after the second AZD1222 dose. Receptor source: an adult who received the AZD1222 COVID-19 vaccine.

The rearrangement uses TRBV28 and TRBJ2-3; 9 bases fit TRBD1. CDR3 length: 16 amino acids. The V and J ends lost 3 bases and 7 bases, in that order; junction bases with no gene match: 11. The germline V gene encodes CDR1 MDHEN and CDR2 SYDVKM. The DNA for the CDR3 is TGTGCCAGCAGTTTCCCCCTGGGACAGGGTCCAAATACGCAGTATTTT. Its protein product is CASSFPLGQGPNTQYF.

The CDR3: CASSYSKAGVDTQYF. DNA for the CDR3: TGTGCCAGCAGTTACTCGAAGGCAGGGGTTGATACGCAGTATTTT. This chain uses TRBV6-5 with TRBJ2-3; maybe TRBD1 (6 bases). Germline V CDR1 and CDR2: MNHEY, SVGAGI. V gave up 0 bases and J gave up 6 bases, with 13 bases separating them. CDR3 length: 15 amino acids.

The chain links TRBV5-1 to TRBJ2-5; D perhaps matches TRBD2 (7 bases). V shed 4 bases and J shed 4 bases, with 14 bases lying between them. The germline CDR1 and CDR2 sequences are SGHRS and YFSETQ. CDR3 length: 14 residues. As DNA, the CDR3 is TGCGCCAGCAGCACCAGGGGCGGGAGAGAGACCCAGTACTTC. Translating it yields CASSTRGGRETQYF.

For this clone: This may arise from a read error, as a much more abundant clone is one base away. The chain combines TRBV2 with TRBJ2-7; 14 positions agree with TRBD2. CDR3 size: 16 residues. In germline, CDR1 is SNHLY, CDR2 FYNNEI. Written as DNA, the CDR3 is TGTGTCAGCCAGACATCGGGACTAGCGGGAGTGGGAGAGCAGTACTTC. Translation: CVSQTSGLAGVGEQYF.

This chain links TRBV2 with TRBJ1-2, with 9 bases lining up with TRBD1. The CDR3 runs 17 residues. Germline CDR1 is SNHLY and CDR2 is FYNNEI. V shed 2 bases and J 8 bases; nucleotides not matched to a gene: 15. The chain's CDR3 is CASSEPRVQGARKGYTF. CDR3 DNA: TGTGCCAGCAGTGAACCCCGCGTACAGGGGGCGCGTAAGGGCTACACCTTC.

In its sample, this clone was seen once. The chain joins TRBV9 to TRBJ1-3; no clear D gene. The V end lost 3 bases, the J end lost 0 bases, and 13 bases lay between the germline ends. The CDR3 consists of 16 residues. The germline CDR1 and CDR2 sequences are SGDLS and YYNGEE. CDR3 in amino acids: CASSAGDGRSGNTIYF. CDR3 sequence (DNA): TGTGCCAGCAGCGCCGGCGACGGCCGCTCTGGAAACACCATATATTTT.

The chain is built from TRBV19 and TRBJ2-2; D ambiguous. V lost 1 base, J lost 7 bases, and 7 bases lay in between. Germline V gene lookup returns CDR1 LNHDA and CDR2 SQIVND (reference sequence). The CDR3 spans 13 residues. CDR3 nucleotide sequence: TGTGCCAGTAGTATAGGTTACAGCGGGGAGCTGTTTTTT. This translates into CASSIGYSGELFF.

The chain uses TRBV9 and TRBJ1-6, with 10 nucleotides matching TRBD1. The junction had 7 bases not matched to a gene; V was cut back by 0 bases and J by 10 bases. Germline V gene lookup returns CDR1 SGDLS and CDR2 YYNGEE. CDR3 length: 16 residues. The DNA for the CDR3 is TGTGCCAGCAGCGTAGGGACAGGGGGTTTACGCTCACCCCTCCACTTT. This encodes CASSVGTGGLRSPLHF.

The chain has TRBV9 and TRBJ2-5; perhaps TRBD2 as D (5 bases). Germline-derived CDR1 and CDR2 are SGDLS and YYNGEE. V was shortened by 7 bases and J by 3 bases, with 13 bases between the two germline ends. The CDR3 is 13 residues long. CDR3 in DNA: TGTGCCAGCTCACTAGGAATAGAAGAGACCCAGTACTTC. As protein: CASSLGIEETQYF.

The V call is TRBV28, the J call TRBJ2-7; 12 positions agree with TRBD2. The CDR3 is made up of 16 amino acids. The germline V gene encodes CDR1 MDHEN and CDR2 SYDVKM. Trimming at V came to 4 bases and at J to 5 bases, leaving 9 bases not matched to a gene. The CDR3 DNA reads TGTGCCAGCAGTTCCCCACGACTAGCGGGAGAAAACGAGCAGTACTTC. It translates to CASSSPRLAGENEQYF.

This clone was seen a handful of times. The chain links TRBV7-9 to TRBJ1-2; a possible D gene is TRBD1 (6 bases). Germline CDR1 is SEHNR and CDR2 is FQNEAQ (reference sequence). The V and J ends lost 5 bases and 5 bases respectively, with 15 bases between them. The CDR3 has 14 residues. CDR3 coding DNA: TGTGCCAGCAGCCCGAGGGGGACACGTTATGGCTACACCTTC. This translates into CASSPRGTRYGYTF.

The chain carries TRBV15 and TRBJ2-1, with TRBD2 matching over 7 bases. Germline V CDR1 and CDR2: LNHNV, YYDKDF (reference sequence). The CDR3 runs to 16 residues. V lost 1 base, J lost 8 bases, and 11 bases stayed unmatched. CDR3 DNA: TGTGCCACCAGCAGAGTCCGGGGGGAGGGATTTCATGAGCAGTTCTTC. It specifies CATSRVRGEGFHEQFF.

The chain's CDR3 is CASSLVRENTEAFF. The CDR3 bases are TGTGCCAGCAGCTTAGTCAGGGAGAACACTGAAGCTTTCTTT. The V and J genes are TRBV7-8 and TRBJ1-1; possibly TRBD1 for D (5 bases). CDR3 length: 14 amino acids. Trimming took off 1 base at V and 1 base at J, with 7 bases between the two ends. Germline CDR1 reads SGHVS; CDR2 reads FQNEAQ.

The rearrangement links TRBV2 to TRBJ1-5, with TRBD1 matching over 7 bases. Germline V gene lookup returns CDR1 SNHLY and CDR2 FYNNEI. Losses at the gene ends were 6 bases for V and 2 bases for J; bases not matched to a gene: 1. The CDR3 length is 13 residues. This CDR3 reads CASRGTGNQPQHF. The CDR3 region has the DNA TGTGCCAGCAGGGGGACAGGCAATCAGCCCCAGCATTTT.

This chain connects TRBV5-1 to TRBJ2-5, with D hard to call. Germline V gene lookup returns CDR1 SGHRS and CDR2 YFSETQ. The CDR3 extends over 13 amino acids. V was trimmed by 4 bases and J by 3 bases, leaving 10 bases between them. CDR3 residues: CASSQRWEETQYF. DNA for the CDR3: TGCGCCAGCAGCCAAAGGTGGGAAGAGACCCAGTACTTC.

The rearrangement joins TRBV15 to TRBJ2-5; D unclear. Trimming took off 5 bases at V and 2 bases at J, with 3 bases between the two ends. Germline V gene sequence: CDR1 LNHNV, CDR2 YYDKDF (reference sequence). This CDR3 comprises 11 residues. The CDR3: CATSRQETQYF. The CDR3 nucleotides read TGTGCCACCAGCCGTCAAGAGACCCAGTACTTC.

The chain links TRBV19 to TRBJ1-5, with 7 bases aligning to TRBD1. The germline gives CDR1 LNHDA, CDR2 SQIVND (reference sequence). The CDR3 has 17 amino acids. V gave up 5 bases and J gave up 6 bases; unmatched junction bases: 16. CDR3 bases: TGTGCCAGTAGTCTTCTCCGGGCCACAGGGGTACCTCAGCCCCAGCATTTT. It translates to CASSLLRATGVPQPQHF.

The sample holds a few counts of this clone. The chain employs TRBV15 and TRBJ1-5; weak D call: TRBD1 (5 bases). Trimming took 0 bases from V and 5 from J, leaving 14 bases between them. Germline V gene lookup returns CDR1 LNHNV and CDR2 YYDKDF (reference sequence). There are 16 residues in the CDR3. CDR3 amino acids: CATSRDQGLWDQPQHF. Here the CDR3 DNA reads TGTGCCACCAGCAGAGATCAGGGACTTTGGGATCAGCCCCAGCATTTT.

This clone was recorded once. The chain is built from TRBV19 and TRBJ2-4; 11 bases are a match to TRBD1. The CDR3 spans 19 residues. Germline V CDR1 and CDR2: LNHDA, SQIVND (reference sequence). The junction had 14 bases not matched to a gene; V was cut back by 1 base and J by 6 bases. The CDR3 sequence: CASSIGLPGQGGLGNIQYF. CDR3 bases: TGTGCCAGTAGTATAGGACTTCCGGGACAGGGGGGTCTTGGAAACATTCAGTACTTC.

The V and J genes are TRBV6-2 or TRBV6-3 and TRBJ2-7, with a possible D match to TRBD1 (6 bases). CDR1 and CDR2 (germline): MNHEY, SVGEGT. Trimming removed 0 bases from V and 5 bases from J, with 11 bases in between. The CDR3 runs 14 residues. The CDR3 protein is CASSYSLQGDEQYF. Written as DNA, the CDR3 is TGTGCCAGCAGTTACTCGTTACAGGGCGACGAGCAGTACTTC.

This clone has just one count. The V call is TRBV7-9, the J call TRBJ1-2; D gene ambiguous. Looked up from germline, CDR1 is SEHNR and CDR2 is FQNEAQ (reference sequence). The V and J ends lost 10 bases and 2 bases respectively, with 14 bases between them. The CDR3 covers 13 residues. The CDR3 nucleotides are TGTGCCACCCAGGCGGGGTGGAACTATGGCTACACCTTC. Translation: CATQAGWNYGYTF.

This chain uses TRBV4-2 with TRBJ2-3, with D perhaps TRBD2 (6 bases). Trimming stripped 4 bases from V and 6 bases from J, with 14 bases between. The CDR3 totals 14 residues. CDR1 is LGHNA, CDR2 YNFKEQ, per germline. Here the CDR3 DNA reads TGTGCCAGCAGCCGTGGGGACTCCGGGGATACGCAGTATTTT. It is translated as CASSRGDSGDTQYF.

The V and J genes are TRBV5-6 and TRBJ1-2; D remains ambiguous. The CDR3 has 15 residues. Germline values: CDR1 SGHDT, CDR2 YYEEEE. V was clipped by 0 bases and J by 3 bases, with 12 bases between them. As DNA, the CDR3 is TGTGCCAGCAGCTTGGTATCCTATGTCGACTATGGCTACACCTTC. It yields the protein CASSLVSYVDYGYTF.

The chain has TRBV30 and TRBJ1-4, with D possibly being TRBD1 (5 bases). Trimming removed 5 bases at V and 8 bases at J, with 15 bases between. The CDR3 is made up of 13 amino acids. CDR1 and CDR2 (germline): GTSNPN, SVGIG (reference sequence). The CDR3 nucleotides read TGTGCCTGGGAGCCGGGACGGAGGGAAAAACTGTTTTTT. Translating gives CAWEPGRREKLFF.

The chain has TRBV24-1 and TRBJ2-5; 7 bases map to TRBD2. The CDR3 has 12 residues. The V and J ends lost 12 bases and 4 bases, in that order; junction bases with no gene match: 7. CDR1 and CDR2 from the germline V gene are KGHDR and SFDVKD. CDR3 in amino acids: CAAKRGPETQYF. CDR3 sequence (DNA): TGTGCCGCTAAGCGGGGCCCAGAGACCCAGTACTTC.

The chain recombines TRBV28 with TRBJ2-3; TRBD1 agrees at 10 bases. V was clipped by 10 bases and J by 6 bases; unmatched bases: 10. Germline V gene lookup returns CDR1 MDHEN and CDR2 SYDVKM. The CDR3 runs 14 residues. The CDR3 nucleotides read TGTGCCATCGTGAAGGACAGGGGGAGCGATACGCAGTATTTT. Its protein is CAIVKDRGSDTQYF.

This chain joins TRBV18 and TRBJ2-1; 7 positions agree with TRBD2. The CDR3 totals 16 residues. Germline V gene lookup returns CDR1 KGHSH and CDR2 LQKENI. J gave up 7 bases and V 3 bases, and 12 bases lay outside the gene matches. The DNA for the CDR3 is TGTGCCAGCTCACCGTCCCGGACTAGGGCTAGGAATGAGCAGTTCTTC. Encoded protein: CASSPSRTRARNEQFF.

V gene TRBV5-6 combines with J gene TRBJ1-1; D gene ambiguous. The CDR3 has 13 residues. Trimming pared 5 bases from V and 4 bases from J, leaving 12 bases between. The germline V gene encodes CDR1 SGHDT and CDR2 YYEEEE. The CDR3 coding sequence is TGTGCCAGCAGTTCGATACTTGGCACTGAAGCTTTCTTT. Protein product: CASSSILGTEAFF.

The chain links TRBV4-3 to TRBJ1-2, with D hard to call. Germline CDR1 reads LGHNA; CDR2 reads YSLEER. Trimming removed 3 bases at V and 7 bases at J, with 24 bases between. This CDR3 region has 17 residues. DNA for the CDR3: TGCGCCAGCAGCCATAACTGGGAACAGCCCATTCTTCCTGGCTACACCTTC. This encodes CASSHNWEQPILPGYTF.

The chain combines TRBV5-1 with TRBJ2-7; tentative D call: TRBD2 (7 bases). CDR1 and CDR2 from the germline V gene are SGHRS and YFSETQ. The V gene lost 0 bases and the J gene lost 2 bases, with 21 bases spanning the gap. CDR3 length: 18 amino acids. The CDR3: CASSLALGLGGLTYEQYF. In DNA form, the CDR3 reads TGCGCCAGCAGCTTGGCTCTAGGACTAGGGGGGTTAACCTACGAGCAGTACTTC.

The chain has TRBV5-1 and TRBJ2-3; D unresolved. The CDR3 spans 16 residues. Trimming stripped 2 bases from V and 0 bases from J, with 13 bases between. Germline CDR1 reads SGHRS; CDR2 reads YFSETQ. Here the CDR3 DNA reads TGCGCCAGCAGCTTATACCCGGACGGTAGCACAGATACGCAGTATTTT. This codes for CASSLYPDGSTDTQYF.